The 9 T cell receptor beta chains given below trace back to one sample, sequenced in a study of Ad26.COV2.S vaccination and SARS-CoV-2 variants. The sample's treatment: 15 to 20 received Ad26.COV2.S at low or high dose, single or two shots; several received placebo; per-sample allocation not given. Day 63 after the first injection of vaccine or placebo was the sampling time. TCRdb's copy holds only in-frame clones and misses some; the assay was immunoSEQ multiplex PCR. This sample carries 400,000 to 500,000 clones, roughly nine tenths of them seen once, and the ten largest clones take roughly 2.5%. This specimen consisted of peripheral blood, obtained in a trial of Ad26.COV2.S vaccine versus placebo. The receptors originated from a person between 18 and 65 years old who received the Ad26.COV2.S COVID-19 vaccine or a placebo.

V is TRBV9 and J is TRBJ2-1, with TRBD2 matching 8 bases. CDR3 length: 16 residues. Germline trimming cut 4 bases from V and 3 bases from J; bases unmatched to any gene: 9. CDR1 and CDR2 (germline): SGDLS, YYNGEE. CDR3 protein: CASSPPPGGGYNEQFF. For the CDR3, the DNA is TGTGCCAGCAGCCCTCCGCCCGGGGGGGGCTACAATGAGCAGTTCTTC.

The J gene is TRBJ2-4, the V gene TRBV6-5, with D unresolved. The CDR3 length is 15 residues. Trimming removed 2 bases at V and 8 bases at J, with 16 bases between. Looked up from germline, CDR1 is MNHEY and CDR2 is SVGAGI. The CDR3 bases are TGTGCCAGCAGTTACCTAGAGGCCACTAAAGACATTCAGTACTTC. Residues: CASSYLEATKDIQYF.

The table lists this clone with a count of one. V usage is TRBV29-1 and J usage is TRBJ2-7, with 8 bases identical to TRBD1. This CDR3 has 15 amino acids. The germline V gene has CDR1 SQVTM and CDR2 ANQGSEA. V was clipped by 4 bases and J by 2 bases; unmatched bases: 10. The CDR3 loop reads CSVAGGSSLPYEQYF. The CDR3 DNA is TGCAGCGTTGCAGGGGGCAGTAGCCTCCCCTACGAGCAGTACTTC.

This rearrangement joins TRBV18 to TRBJ1-1, with no clear D. Trimming pared 2 bases from V and 1 base from J, leaving 17 bases between. The CDR3 sequence is 17 residues long. Germline CDR1 reads KGHSH; CDR2 reads LQKENI. The CDR3 DNA follows: TGTGCCAGCTCACCATCCCTTACGGGCTGGAAGAACACTGAAGCTTTCTTT. Its protein is CASSPSLTGWKNTEAFF. The variable domain in full, completed from reference TRBV18 and TRBJ1-1, reads NAGVMQNPRHLVRRRGQEARLRCSPMKGHSHVYWYRQLPEEGLKFMVYLQKENIIDESGMPKERFSAEFPKEGPSILRIQQVVRGDSAAYFCASSPSLTGWKNTEAFFGQGTRLTVV.

The chain has TRBV19 and TRBJ2-1, with D possibly being TRBD1 (6 bases). CDR1 LNHDA and CDR2 SQIVND come from the germline V gene (reference sequence). Trimming removed 7 bases at V and 10 bases at J, with 29 bases between. This CDR3 is built from 17 residues. CDR3 sequence: CASNIRSSPTTGPEQFF. CDR3 DNA: TGTGCCAGTAACATCAGGTCGAGCCCGACAACAGGGCCCGAGCAGTTCTTC.

V usage is TRBV5-4 and J usage is TRBJ1-3; D possibly corresponds to TRBD1 (5 bases). V was clipped by 4 bases and J by 2 bases, with 10 bases between them. Germline V gene lookup returns CDR1 SGHNT and CDR2 YYREEE (reference sequence). This CDR3 comprises 14 residues. CDR3 sequence reads: CASSPSGPGNTIYF. The CDR3 DNA follows: TGTGCCAGCAGCCCTTCAGGGCCTGGAAACACCATATATTTT. Full variable domain (missing parts from reference TRBV5-4 and TRBJ1-3): ETGVTQSPTHLIKTRGQQVTLRCSSQSGHNTVSWYQQALGQGPQFIFQYYREEENGRGNFPPRFSGLQFPNYSSELNVNALELDDSALYLCASSPSGPGNTIYFGEGSWLTVV.

The J gene is TRBJ2-5, the V gene TRBV12-2; TRBD2, as called in the table, went unchecked against the DNA. TRBV12-2 is a documented pseudogene. The CDR3 runs 15 residues. Here the CDR3 reads CASRLAHGVVETQYF. The CDR3 DNA reads as TGTGCAAGTCGCTTAGCGCACGGGGTCGTAGAGACCCAGTACTTC.

The V gene is TRBV5-1, the J gene TRBJ1-1; 8 bases map to TRBD1. The germline V gene encodes CDR1 SGHRS and CDR2 YFSETQ. The CDR3 covers 14 residues. Germline trimming cut 4 bases from V and 5 bases from J; bases unmatched to any gene: 7. The CDR3 loop reads CASSQTGVETEAFF. The CDR3 bases are TGCGCCAGCAGCCAGACAGGGGTAGAGACTGAAGCTTTCTTT.

This clone was recorded a few times. This chain uses TRBV3-1 (or the pseudogene TRBV3-2) with TRBJ2-7, with D perhaps being TRBD1 or TRBD2 (5 bases each). The CDR3 totals 16 residues. Trimming removed 3 bases at V and 3 bases at J, with 18 bases between. Germline CDR1 and CDR2: LGHDT and YNNKEL (reference sequence). The CDR3 sequence is CASSHRTGTLNYEQYF. The CDR3 region has the DNA TGTGCCAGCAGCCACCGAACCGGGACCTTGAACTACGAGCAGTACTTC.